Below, 19 T cell receptor beta chains from the same sample are listed, as sequenced in a study of T cells in Graves' hyperthyroidism and ophthalmopathy. TCR beta CDR3 region amplification was performed from RNA transcripts. With the HTBI primer set, the TCR CDR3 went through a first round of RT-PCR. TCRdb processed the multiplex PCR reads anew with MiXCR; each CDR3 protein has one entry. The profile covers hundreds of thousands of distinct CDR3 sequences, with approximately 15% appearing a single time and 20% to 25% taken by the ten largest. Sequencing was done on a sample of blood. The source is a woman aged 25-40 years with Graves' hyperthyroidism.

This clonotype was seen many times. This chain links TRBV11-2 with TRBJ2-1; no reliable D call. This CDR3 comprises 12 residues. Trimming stripped 2 bases from V and 9 bases from J, with 8 bases between. Germline loops: CDR1 SGHAT, CDR2 FQNNGV. CDR3 DNA sequence: TGTGCCAGCAGCTTACATGCGATTGAGCAGTTCTTC. It specifies CASSLHAIEQFF.

The V gene is TRBV7-9, the J gene TRBJ1-1, with TRBD1 as a possible D gene (5 bases). Trimming took off 7 bases at V and 0 bases at J, with 21 bases between the two ends. The CDR3 sequence is 17 residues long. CDR1 is SEHNR, CDR2 FQNEAQ, per germline (reference sequence). The CDR3 DNA reads as TGTGCCAGCAATATCGAGGGGACGGTTAGCATGAACACTGAAGCTTTCTTT. This encodes CASNIEGTVSMNTEAFF.

This clonotype was seen ten or more times. CDR3 sequence (DNA): TGTGCCAGCGGGGGACTAGCGGGGATAACCGGGGAGCTGTTTTTT. This translates into CASGGLAGITGELFF. This chain connects TRBV11-2 to TRBJ2-2; 13 nucleotides match TRBD2. With V trimmed by 8 bases and J by 5 bases, 5 bases remained unmatched. Germline loops: CDR1 SGHAT, CDR2 FQNNGV. The CDR3 has 15 residues.

This clonotype was seen at least ten times. The chain has TRBV2 and TRBJ2-3; no clear D. V was shortened by 1 base and J by 1 base, with 12 bases between the two germline ends. The CDR3 totals 16 residues. Germline values: CDR1 SNHLY, CDR2 FYNNEI. The CDR3 loop is CASSEGPSVGTDTQYF. The CDR3 DNA reads TGTGCCAGCAGTGAAGGACCCAGCGTGGGCACAGATACGCAGTATTTT.

Of note for this clonotype: A much larger clone differs from this one at a single base, so this may be a read error. The V call is TRBV29-1, the J call TRBJ2-5; TRBD1 might be the D (6 bases). Germline loops: CDR1 SQVTM, CDR2 ANQGSEA. This CDR3 has 12 amino acids. Trimming stripped 4 bases from V and 5 bases from J, with 11 bases between. The CDR3 DNA reads as TGCAGCGTTGGGGGGCGGAGGGAGACCCAGTACTTC. Residues: CSVGGRRETQYF.

This clonotype occurred many times. The V gene is TRBV2, the J gene TRBJ2-7; 8 nucleotides match TRBD2. The V gene's germline CDR1 is SNHLY and CDR2 FYNNEI. CDR3 length: 16 residues. V trimming: 4 bases; J trimming: 4 bases; junction bases outside the gene matches: 12. The CDR3 DNA is TGTGCCAGCAGTGGAATCAGGAGTAGCGGGACTTACGAGCAGTACTTC. This encodes CASSGIRSSGTYEQYF.

This clonotype was seen repeatedly, ten times or more. The chain has TRBV7-2 and TRBJ2-1, with D perhaps TRBD2 (6 bases). The CDR3 is 15 residues long. V was cut by 5 bases and J by 6 bases, with 17 bases left in between. Germline CDR1 and CDR2: SGHTA and FQGNSA. The CDR3 region is CASSPLGKRANEQFF. The DNA of the CDR3 is TGTGCCAGCAGCCCCCTAGGGAAGCGGGCCAATGAGCAGTTCTTC.

This clonotype appeared a few times. The chain combines TRBV5-1 with TRBJ2-7, with 7 bases that match TRBD1. Looked up from germline, CDR1 is SGHRS and CDR2 is YFSETQ. This CDR3 region has 14 residues. V shed 4 bases, J shed 1 base, and the junction held 5 bases outside the gene matches. CDR3 residues: CASSQGDRSYEQYF. CDR3 sequence (DNA): TGCGCCAGCAGCCAGGGGGACAGATCCTACGAGCAGTACTTC. Drawing the rest from reference TRBV5-1 and TRBJ2-7, the complete variable domain is KAGVTQTPRYLIKTRGQQVTLSCSPISGHRSVSWYQQTPGQGLQFLFEYFSETQRNKGNFPGRFSGRQFSNSRSEMNVSTLELGDSALYLCASSQGDRSYEQYFGPGTRLTVT.

The CDR3 sequence: CASSWGLTSGSTDTQYF. As DNA, the CDR3 is TGCGCCAGCAGCTGGGGTCTAACTAGCGGGAGCACAGATACGCAGTATTTT. This rearrangement joins TRBV5-1 to TRBJ2-3; 9 bases line up with TRBD2. Per germline, CDR1 SGHRS and CDR2 YFSETQ. The CDR3 covers 17 residues. Trimming removed 3 bases from V and 0 bases from J; junction bases left unmatched: 8.

A note on this clonotype: One end of the junction is discordant with germline, which a read error may explain. V gene TRBV27 combines with J gene TRBJ2-3; tentative D call: TRBD1 (5 bases). Germline V lookup: CDR1 MNHEY, CDR2 SMNVEV (reference sequence). CDR3 length: 15 residues. The CDR3 spells CTSSETVALTDTQYF. The CDR3 nucleotides read TGTACCAGCAGTGAGACAGTGGCACTCACAGATACGCAGTATTTT.

This clonotype showed up many times. J is TRBJ2-5 and V is TRBV12-3 or TRBV12-4; the match to TRBD2 covers 7 bases. The CDR3 runs to 12 residues. V lost 6 bases to trimming and J lost 5 bases; unmatched junction nucleotides: 3. As DNA, the CDR3 is TGTGCCAGCAGAGCGGGACCTGAGACCCAGTACTTC. It translates to CASRAGPETQYF.

This clonotype was recorded a few times. The V call is TRBV20-1, the J call TRBJ2-5; D possibly uses TRBD1 or TRBD2 (5 bases each). Germline CDR1 reads DFQATT; CDR2 reads SNEGSKA (reference sequence). Trimming pared 4 bases from V and 5 bases from J, leaving 17 bases between. The CDR3 is made up of 14 amino acids. The CDR3 DNA sequence: TGCAGTGCTACCTCTCGGGACCCACAGGAGACCCAGTACTTC. Translating it yields CSATSRDPQETQYF.

Many counts were recorded for this clonotype. The rearrangement joins TRBV6-1 to TRBJ2-1, with 8 bases aligning to TRBD2. The CDR3 has 19 residues. The J segment lost 0 bases and the V segment lost 6 bases, leaving 16 bases of the junction unmatched. CDR1 is MNHNS, CDR2 SASEGT, per germline. The CDR3 protein is CASRETKIALAGSYNEQFF. As DNA, the CDR3 is TGTGCCAGCAGAGAAACCAAGATCGCGCTAGCGGGCTCCTACAATGAGCAGTTCTTC.

The CDR3 spells CASRADRANQPQHF. Here the CDR3 DNA reads TGTGCCAGCAGAGCCGACAGGGCGAATCAGCCCCAGCATTTT. The chain carries TRBV12-3 or TRBV12-4 and TRBJ1-5, with 7 bases matching TRBD1. The length of the CDR3 is 14 residues. V was clipped by 6 bases and J by 4 bases; unmatched bases: 6.

The table lists this clonotype with many counts. The rearrangement joins TRBV7-9 to TRBJ2-7, with 8 bases matching TRBD1. From germline, CDR1 is SEHNR and CDR2 FQNEAQ (reference sequence). The J segment lost 5 bases and the V segment lost 4 bases, leaving 7 bases of the junction unmatched. The CDR3 runs to 14 residues. Here the CDR3 DNA reads TGTGCCAGCAGCTCCAGGACAGGGTTGAACGAGCAGTACTTC. This codes for CASSSRTGLNEQYF. The variable domain in full, completed from reference TRBV7-9 and TRBJ2-7, reads DTGVSQNPRHKITKRGQNVTFRCDPISEHNRLYWYRQTLGQGPEFLTYFQNEAQLEKSRLLSDRFSAERPKGSFSTLEIQRTEQGDSAMYLCASSSRTGLNEQYFGPGTRLTVT.

With regard to this clonotype: With a much larger clone just one base away, this may be a read error. V is TRBV20-1 and J is TRBJ2-7; a possible D gene is TRBD1 (6 bases). Germline loops: CDR1 DFQATT, CDR2 SNEGSKA (reference sequence). Trimming took off 6 bases at V and 6 bases at J, with 24 bases between the two ends. The length of the CDR3 is 15 residues. The DNA of the CDR3 is TGCAGTGCCCCAGAAGGCAGGGGACCTACCTGCGAGCAGTACTTC. The encoded protein is CSAPEGRGPTCEQYF.

The chain links TRBV12-3 or TRBV12-4 to TRBJ2-5, with 9 bases that match TRBD2. The CDR3 has 15 amino acids. J gave up 4 bases and V 6 bases, and 9 bases lay outside the gene matches. The chain's CDR3 is CASSQEGLARETQYF. CDR3 nucleotides: TGTGCCAGCAGCCAAGAGGGACTAGCTAGAGAGACCCAGTACTTC.

This chain connects TRBV20-1 to TRBJ2-7, with D unclear. CDR1 and CDR2 from the germline V gene are DFQATT and SNEGSKA (reference sequence). Trimming shortened V by 2 bases and J by 4 bases, and 15 bases separated the two germline ends. The CDR3 has 14 residues. CDR3 residues: CSARMLVLGYEQYF. The DNA of the CDR3 is TGCAGTGCTAGAATGTTAGTTTTAGGGTACGAGCAGTACTTC.

This clonotype was counted a few times. This rearrangement joins TRBV3-1 to TRBJ2-1; 10 bases match TRBD2. In germline, CDR1 is LGHDT, CDR2 YNNKEL (reference sequence). With 0 bases clipped from V and 5 bases from J, the junction kept 7 bases outside the gene matches. The length of the CDR3 is 17 residues. Here the CDR3 reads CASSQDGASGRNNEQFF. Here the CDR3 DNA reads TGTGCCAGCAGCCAAGATGGGGCTAGCGGGAGAAACAATGAGCAGTTCTTC.